This TCR beta chain was captured in a study of blood T cell repertoires in COVID-19. The wider study: Sources were T cells, B-cell-depleted T cells, or PBMCs; the material itself was cDNA or gDNA.

V gave up 4 bases and J gave up 1 base; unmatched junction bases: 5. This CDR3 region has 15 residues. Germline lookup yields CDR1 LNHDA and CDR2 SQIVND (reference sequence). Per the authors' pipeline: Reference gene primer amplification gave nucleated cell count estimates. Only in-frame clones appear in the TCRdb table, and some are missing; sequencing was by immunoSEQ multiplex PCR. Clone size and V and J calls were adopted from that table, with D and trimming inferred from the DNA. The sample holds tens of thousands of clones, around 85% seen once. The chain couples TRBV19 to TRBJ2-7; 9 nucleotides line up with TRBD1. The clonotype originates from a human donor with active COVID-19. The donor label of this sample is uncertain. The specimen sequenced was peripheral blood. The CDR3 loop reads CASSTGQGPSYEQYF. In DNA, the CDR3 is TGTGCCAGTAGTACCGGACAGGGGCCATCCTACGAGCAGTACTTC.